The clone carrying this T cell receptor (beta chain) occurred a few times. The library targeted TCRbeta and was prepared with unique molecular identifiers. Each CDR3 protein gets one entry after TCRdb re-called the PCR reads with MiXCR. Seen here are about 240,000 distinct CDR3 sequences, 25% observed once, and the top ten hold roughly 2.6%. The data belong to a study of T-cell reconstitution after alpha-beta-depleted transplantation in children. V lost 5 bases and J 1 base, leaving 11 bases between the germline ends. The CDR3 is made up of 13 amino acids. The germline gives CDR1 DFQATT, CDR2 SNEGSKA (reference sequence).

This chain uses TRBV20-1 with TRBJ1-2, with no clear D. This receptor was identified in a girl aged 2 to 9 with Fanconi anemia, due to receive a stem cell transplant. This material consisted of PBMCs, taken before TCRalphabeta/CD19-depleted stem cell transplant. The CDR3 DNA reads as TGCAGTGCTCGAAGGGAGGTTAACTATGGCTACACCTTC. This translates into CSARREVNYGYTF.